A selection of T cell receptor beta chains follows, all from one sample in a study of blood T cells in healthy people across ages. Each CDR3 protein gets one entry after TCRdb re-called the 5' RACE reads with MiXCR. The sample has hundreds of thousands of distinct CDR3 sequences, more than 50% seen once. Source material: blood. These receptors originate from a man aged 35 to 55 in good health. CDR3s include the opening cysteine and the closing phenylalanine or tryptophan. D genes are given only for firm matches. A clone size is listed for some rows: how often the clone was seen (once, few, many), or a class if it is expanded.

d_call cdr3_length j_call v_call clone_size cdr3_nt cdr3_aa
TRBD1 15 TRBJ1-5 TRBV24-1 - TGTGCCACCAGTGATGCCGGGACAGGGGATCAGCCCCAGCATTTT CATSDAGTGDQPQHF
- 13 TRBJ2-1 TRBV5-6 - TGTGCCAGCAGCCCCACGTTCCTAAGTGAGCAGTTCTTC CASSPTFLSEQFF
TRBD2 13 TRBJ2-5 TRBV20-1 - TGCAGTGCCGATGGACTAGCGGACAATGAGCAGTACTTC CSADGLADNEQYF
- 13 TRBJ1-2 TRBV6-5 - TGTGCCAGCAGTGACTCGGGGGACTATGGCTACACCTTC CASSDSGDYGYTF
TRBD1 17 TRBJ2-6 TRBV19 - TGTGCCAGTAATCGGGACAGAATAAGTAAAGGGGCCAACGTCCTGACTTTC CASNRDRISKGANVLTF
TRBD2 17 TRBJ2-5 TRBV20-1 - TGCAGTGCTAGAGGGGCCCGCGGTGCGGGAGTTAGCGATGAGCAGTACTTC CSARGARGAGVSDEQYF
TRBD2 15 TRBJ2-1 TRBV27 - TGTGCCAGCAGTAGGAGTAACGGGGGGGCCTGGGAGCAGTTCTTC CASSRSNGGAWEQFF
- 14 TRBJ1-4 TRBV6-1 few TGTGCCAGCAGTGAATATGGCGCTGGTGAAAAACTGTTTTTT CASSEYGAGEKLFF
TRBD1 14 TRBJ2-7 TRBV12-3/TRBV12-4 - TGTGCCAGCAGCCTCCGGACAGGGGTTAACGAGCAGTACTTC CASSLRTGVNEQYF
TRBD1 14 TRBJ2-7 TRBV20-1 - TGCAGTGCTAGTCCCCGGACAGGGGGCTACGAGCAGTACTTC CSASPRTGGYEQYF
- 13 TRBJ2-5 TRBV14 few TGTGCCAGCAGCCAATCGTTAGTAGAGACCCAGTACTTC CASSQSLVETQYF
- 14 TRBJ1-5 TRBV20-1 - TGCAGTGCTAGTACCACAGGCGGCCATCAGCCCCAGCATTTT CSASTTGGHQPQHF
TRBD2 14 TRBJ2-3 TRBV25-1 - TGTGCCAGCGGACTAGCAGATAGCACAGATACGCAGTATTTT CASGLADSTDTQYF
- 16 TRBJ1-6 TRBV28 - TGTGCCAGCAGTTACCCTCTGGCACCGGATAATTCACCCCTCCACTTT CASSYPLAPDNSPLHF
TRBD2 15 TRBJ2-7 TRBV7-2 - TGTGCCAGCAGCTTAGCCGGGACTAGCGCAAACGAGCAGTACTTC CASSLAGTSANEQYF
- 15 TRBJ2-3 TRBV20-1 - TGCAGTGCTAGCGAACTAGTTCATCGCACAGATACGCAGTATTTT CSASELVHRTDTQYF
- 15 TRBJ2-3 TRBV28 - TGTGCCAGCTCCCTGGGTTCGGCGGGCACAGATACGCAGTATTTT CASSLGSAGTDTQYF
- 14 TRBJ2-1 TRBV9 - TGTGCCAGCAGCGTAGGATCCAGGGACAATGAGCAGTTCTTC CASSVGSRDNEQFF
- 11 TRBJ1-2 TRBV2 - TGTGCCAGCTACGACCTGAATGGCTACACCTTC CASYDLNGYTF
- 15 TRBJ2-1 TRBV4-3 few TGCGCCAGCAGCCAAGTCGTACAGAATCACAATGAGCAGTTCTTC CASSQVVQNHNEQFF
- 15 TRBJ2-1 TRBV20-1 - TGCAGTGCTTATAAGGTAGAAGCGGGCCACAATGAGCAGTTCTTC CSAYKVEAGHNEQFF
- 16 TRBJ1-4 TRBV7-8 - TGTGCCAGCAGCTTAGACCCAGACTCAACTAATGAAAAACTGTTTTTT CASSLDPDSTNEKLFF
TRBD1 16 TRBJ1-1 TRBV3-1 - TGTGCCAGCAGCCAACCAAGGACAGGGCCGAACACTGAAGCTTTCTTT CASSQPRTGPNTEAFF
TRBD1 13 TRBJ1-6 TRBV29-1 few TGCAGCGTCGGGACAGGGGGAAATTCACCCCTCCACTTT CSVGTGGNSPLHF
- 13 TRBJ2-7 TRBV3-1 - TGTGCCAGCAGCCACAAGGGGGGTGACAGGCAGTACTTC CASSHKGGDRQYF
TRBD1 15 TRBJ2-3 TRBV3-1 - TGTGCCAGCCACGGGACAGCCGCTAGCACAGATACGCAGTATTTT CASHGTAASTDTQYF
TRBD2 16 TRBJ2-1 TRBV2 - TGTGCCAGCAGTGAAGTGGGGACTAGCGCGGACAATGAGCAGTTCTTC CASSEVGTSADNEQFF
- 12 TRBJ2-3 TRBV19 - TGTGCCAGTAGTATCAGTCCAGATACGCAGTATTTT CASSISPDTQYF
- 14 TRBJ2-5 TRBV25-1 - TGTGCCAGCAGTGGGACAGAGGGCCAAGAGACCCAGTACTTC CASSGTEGQETQYF
- 13 TRBJ1-1 TRBV6-6 - TGTGCCAGCCTTACCCCAGGGAACACTGAAGCTTTCTTT CASLTPGNTEAFF
- 14 TRBJ1-2 TRBV14 few TGTGCCAGCAGCCCACACGACAGAGACTATGGCTACACCTTC CASSPHDRDYGYTF
- 12 TRBJ2-4 TRBV4-1 - TGCGCCAGCAGCCGGCAAGCGGGTGAGCAGTACTTC CASSRQAGEQYF
- 14 TRBJ2-7 TRBV28 few TGTGCCAGCTCAATGTCCCGGACACCCTACGAGCAGTACTTC CASSMSRTPYEQYF
- 13 TRBJ2-1 TRBV4-2 - TGTGCCAGCAGCCCCCCTGGGCGCGATGAGCAGTTCTTC CASSPPGRDEQFF
TRBD1 16 TRBJ2-6 TRBV7-3 - TGTGCCAGCAGTTCGACAGGGGGATCTGGGGCCAACGTCCTGACTTTC CASSSTGGSGANVLTF
TRBD1 14 TRBJ1-2 TRBV7-2 - TGTGCCAGCAGCTTAGGGGACAGGGGCGGGGGCTACACCTTC CASSLGDRGGGYTF
TRBD1 15 TRBJ2-5 TRBV29-1 few TGCAGCGTTGGTGGGGGACAGGGGCCGGGAGAGACCCAGTACTTC CSVGGGQGPGETQYF
- 15 TRBJ1-2 TRBV11-2 - TGTGCCAGCAGCTTAGATCGGCCCAGGGGTGAGGGCTACACCTTC CASSLDRPRGEGYTF
TRBD1 14 TRBJ2-7 TRBV28 - TGTGCCAGCAGAAGGGGACAGGGTTTCTACGAGCAGTACTTC CASRRGQGFYEQYF
- 17 TRBJ2-7 TRBV7-2 few TGTGCCAGCAGCTTACCCCGAGAGACACCCTTAGGCTACGAGCAGTACTTC CASSLPRETPLGYEQYF
- 13 TRBJ2-5 TRBV7-7 few TGTGCCAGCAGCCCCGGGACTTCGGAGACCCAGTACTTC CASSPGTSETQYF
TRBD2 18 TRBJ2-3 TRBV4-3 - TGCGCCAGCAGCCAAGAACTGGCTCAGCGGGAGCCCCCAGATACGCAGTATTTT CASSQELAQREPPDTQYF
TRBD1 16 TRBJ2-5 TRBV7-3 - TGTGCCAGCAGCTCTTCCGGGACAGGCTACCAAGAGACCCAGTACTTC CASSSSGTGYQETQYF
TRBD1 15 TRBJ1-2 TRBV6-2/TRBV6-3 - TGTGCCGGCAGTTTACGGGACAGACAGTGGTATGGCTACACCTTC CAGSLRDRQWYGYTF
TRBD2 11 TRBJ2-5 TRBV20-1 once TGCAGTGAGCGGGGGCGAGAGACCCAGTACTTC CSERGRETQYF
- 15 TRBJ2-3 TRBV9 once TGTGCCCCCCCTAACGGGAGTGTTTACCCAGATACGCAGTATTTT CAPPNGSVYPDTQYF
- 13 TRBJ2-3 TRBV27 - TGTGCCAGCAGTCCCTGGTATGGAGATACGCAGTATTTT CASSPWYGDTQYF
- 13 TRBJ2-6 TRBV14 - TGTGCCACTGGTCCCTCTGGGGCCAACGTCCTGACTTTC CATGPSGANVLTF
- 13 TRBJ2-3 TRBV24-1 - TGTGCCACCAGTGACCGGGGCACAGATACGCAGTATTTT CATSDRGTDTQYF
TRBD2 16 TRBJ2-5 TRBV14 - TGTGCCAGCAGCCAAGATTACCGAGCGGGACTCAAGACCCAGTACTTC CASSQDYRAGLKTQYF